This T cell receptor beta chain was sequenced during a study of shared clonotypes between healthy human individuals. Generated by immunoSEQ multiplex PCR, the TCRdb table keeps only in-frame clones and is missing some. The sample has roughly 570,000 clones; 98% are singletons. The naive CD8 fraction comprised CD45RO-negative cells positively selected for CCR7 and excluded terminally differentiated effector memory CD45RA+ cells. This clone occurred once. The ends lost 2 bases at V and 1 base at J; junction bases unmatched: 11. The CDR3 contains 18 residues. Germline loops: CDR1 MNHEY, CDR2 SMNVEV (reference sequence).

The sequencing sample was made of naive CD8+ T cells sorted from blood. V gene TRBV27 combines with J gene TRBJ2-3, with 8 bases that match TRBD2. The clonotype was recovered from a man younger than 40 in good health. The CDR3 spells CASSLRLAGPGGTDTQYF. The CDR3 region has the DNA TGTGCCAGCAGTTTAAGGCTAGCGGGCCCCGGGGGCACAGATACGCAGTATTTT.